These 5 T cell receptor beta chains were sequenced from one sample in a study of T cells in Graves' hyperthyroidism and ophthalmopathy. Amplified TCR beta CDR3 regions derived from RNA transcripts. An initial round of RT-PCR targeting the TCR CDR3 relied on the HTBI primer set. From the multiplex PCR reads, TCRdb called clonotypes with MiXCR, one entry per CDR3 protein. Among more than 300,000 distinct CDR3 sequences listed, 17% were seen once. The specimen was blood. Receptor source: a woman in her thirties with Graves' hyperthyroidism that later progressed to Graves' ophthalmopathy.

This clonotype occurred many times. This chain connects TRBV6-1 to TRBJ1-2; D is perhaps TRBD1 (5 bases). Trimming removed 7 bases from V and 7 bases from J, with 13 bases in between. This CDR3 comprises 12 residues. CDR1 is MNHNS, CDR2 SASEGT, per germline. Here the CDR3 DNA reads TGTGCCAGCACGAAAGGGGATTTTGGCTACACCTTC. This gives the protein CASTKGDFGYTF.

The sample holds many counts of this clonotype. The chain couples TRBV12-3 or TRBV12-4 to TRBJ1-1; D gene ambiguous. Trimming removed 0 bases from V and 0 bases from J, with 14 bases in between. The CDR3 covers 17 residues. CDR3 coding DNA: TGTGCCAGCAGTTTAGCGGTTCGTGAAAGCATGAACACTGAAGCTTTCTTT. Translation: CASSLAVRESMNTEAFF.

This clonotype was picked up many times. The chain is built from TRBV2 and TRBJ2-5; TRBD2 matches 10 bases. CDR3 length: 14 amino acids. V was clipped by 4 bases and J by 4 bases; unmatched bases: 3. Germline V gene sequence: CDR1 SNHLY, CDR2 FYNNEI. CDR3 DNA: TGTGCCAGCAGTGTGGCTAGCGGGGGAGAGACCCAGTACTTC. As protein: CASSVASGGETQYF.

The J gene is TRBJ2-1, the V gene TRBV5-8; 8 bases are shared with TRBD1. The germline V gene has CDR1 SGHTS and CDR2 YDEGEE. The CDR3 covers 15 residues. The V gene end was trimmed by 3 bases and the J gene end by 1 base; junction bases not matched to a gene: 3. Here the CDR3 DNA reads TGTGCCAGCAGCTCGGACAGGGCGTCCTACAATGAGCAGTTCTTC. This codes for CASSSDRASYNEQFF.

This clonotype was counted ten times or more. The chain has TRBV28 and TRBJ2-1; 8 bases agree with TRBD2. The CDR3 extends over 13 amino acids. V gave up 5 bases and J gave up 10 bases; unmatched junction bases: 7. From germline, CDR1 is MDHEN and CDR2 SYDVKM. The CDR3 spells CASSETGTREQFF. In nucleotides, the CDR3 is TGTGCCAGCAGTGAAACCGGGACTAGGGAGCAGTTCTTC. The variable domain in full, with the rest retrieved from reference TRBV28 and TRBJ2-1, is DVKVTQSSRYLVKRTGEKVFLECVQDMDHENMFWYRQDPGLGLRLIYFSYDVKMKEKGDIPEGYSVSREKKERFSLILESASTNQTSMYLCASSETGTREQFFGPGTRLTVL.